This TCR beta chain was found in a study of blood T cell repertoires in COVID-19. Profiled with immunoSEQ multiplex PCR; TCRdb holds only in-frame clones, not every one. The sample consists of 150,000 to 180,000 clones, about four fifths of them appearing once. J lost 5 bases, V lost 6 bases, and 4 bases had no gene match. Per germline, CDR1 KGHDR and CDR2 SFDVKD. This CDR3 is built from 14 residues. The receptor comes from a man aged 60-69 years with acute or convalescent COVID-19. Source material: peripheral blood. The V call is TRBV24-1, the J call TRBJ2-2, with 8 positions matching TRBD1. The chain's CDR3 is CATSRTGSTGELFF. The CDR3, as DNA: TGTGCCACCAGTCGGACAGGGTCGACCGGGGAGCTGTTTTTT.